Shown below are 23 T cell receptor beta chains from a single sample sequenced in a study of control samples from healthy donors and cancer patients. Generated by immunoSEQ multiplex PCR, the TCRdb table keeps only in-frame clones and is missing some. Of 93,000 or so clones listed, around 88% are singletons. What was sequenced was PBMCs. All receptors derive from a man aged 60 to 75 with lung cancer.

The chain couples TRBV29-1 to TRBJ1-2; tentative D call: TRBD1 (6 bases). The CDR3 extends over 15 amino acids. In germline, CDR1 is SQVTM, CDR2 ANQGSEA. The V gene lost 3 bases and the J gene lost 0 bases, with 14 bases spanning the gap. This chain's CDR3 is CSVDPTGYSNYGYTF. The CDR3 DNA is TGCAGCGTTGACCCGACAGGTTACTCTAACTATGGCTACACCTTC.

This chain joins TRBV10-1 and TRBJ2-1; D may be TRBD2 (6 bases). The V end lost 0 bases, the J end lost 6 bases, and 15 bases lay between the germline ends. CDR3 length equals 16 residues. CDR1 is WNHNN and CDR2 is SYGVQD in the germline V gene (reference sequence). The CDR3, as DNA: TGCGCCAGCAGTGAGTCGACTCCTAGGGACTTCAATGAGCAGTTCTTC. Its protein product is CASSESTPRDFNEQFF.

The chain is built from TRBV18 and TRBJ1-4; D unresolved. V lost 1 base and J 0 bases, leaving 9 bases between the germline ends. The CDR3 has 16 amino acids. CDR1 is KGHSH and CDR2 is LQKENI in the germline V gene. The CDR3 here is CASSPLSGTTNEKLFF. CDR3 DNA sequence: TGTGCCAGCTCACCACTATCAGGCACAACTAATGAAAAACTGTTTTTT.

As for this clone: An end of the junction does not agree with germline; a read error may underlie this. The V and J genes are TRBV2 and TRBJ1-2; D remains ambiguous. This CDR3 region has 13 residues. Germline lookup yields CDR1 SNHLY and CDR2 FYNNEI. CDR3 coding DNA: TGTGCCAGCAGTGAAACAACGACGGATTTCAGCCCCTTC. Translation gives CASSETTTDFSPF. The whole variable domain, filled in from reference TRBV2 and TRBJ1-2, reads EPEVTQTPSHQVTQMGQEVILRCVPISNHLYFYWYRQILGQKVEFLVSFYNNEISEKSEIFDDQFSVERPDGSNFTLKIRSTKLEDSAMYFCASSETTTDFSPFGSGTRLTVV.

This clone appeared a single time. The chain links TRBV3-1 (or the pseudogene TRBV3-2) to TRBJ2-1; D remains ambiguous. The CDR3 loop spans 15 amino acids. Deletions cut 1 base from V and 2 bases from J, with 9 bases between. Germline CDR1 reads LGHDT; CDR2 reads YNNKEL (reference sequence). The CDR3 DNA follows: TGTGCCAGCAGCCAAGTCGTGACGACCTACAATGAGCAGTTCTTC. Translating gives CASSQVVTTYNEQFF.

This clone has more than one count but fewer than ten. The chain uses TRBV18 and TRBJ1-1; D is perhaps TRBD1 (5 bases). V lost 3 bases, J lost 10 bases, and 12 bases lay in between. This CDR3 is built from 12 residues. Looked up from germline, CDR1 is KGHSH and CDR2 is LQKENI. CDR3 DNA sequence: TGTGCCAGCTCACCCATCCAGGGAGCAGCTTTCTTT. This encodes CASSPIQGAAFF.

This clone was recorded only once. This chain links TRBV9 with TRBJ2-1; TRBD2 agrees at 10 bases. Germline V CDR1 and CDR2: SGDLS, YYNGEE. The V and J ends lost 1 base and 1 base, in that order; junction bases with no gene match: 5. The length of the CDR3 is 17 residues. This CDR3 reads CASSVRGSGGSYNEQFF. DNA of the CDR3: TGTGCCAGCAGCGTAAGGGGTAGCGGGGGGTCCTACAATGAGCAGTTCTTC.

About this clone itself: Other DNA sequences in this sample translate to the same CDR3. This chain links TRBV7-2 with TRBJ1-6, with 8 bases fitting TRBD1. V was pared by 1 base and J by 5 bases, with 1 base of the junction left unmatched. This CDR3 has 15 residues. Germline CDR1 reads SGHTA; CDR2 reads FQGNSA. Written as DNA, the CDR3 is TGTGCCAGCAGCTTAGGACAGGGGAATAATTCACCCCTCCACTTT. Translation gives CASSLGQGNNSPLHF.

The chain couples TRBV5-4 to TRBJ2-7, with a weak D call TRBD1 (6 bases). Trimming pared 2 bases from V and 1 base from J, leaving 10 bases between. Germline values: CDR1 SGHNT, CDR2 YYREEE (reference sequence). This CDR3 contains 14 residues. CDR3 nucleotides: TGTGCCAGCAGCTTTGCCAGGGGATCCTACGAGCAGTACTTC. It encodes CASSFARGSYEQYF. Complete variable domain (other parts from reference TRBV5-4 and TRBJ2-7): ETGVTQSPTHLIKTRGQQVTLRCSSQSGHNTVSWYQQALGQGPQFIFQYYREEENGRGNFPPRFSGLQFPNYSSELNVNALELDDSALYLCASSFARGSYEQYFGPGTRLTVT.

This sequence joins TRBV6-6 and TRBJ2-5; 10 bases are shared with TRBD2. The CDR3 has 15 amino acids. Germline lookup yields CDR1 MNHNY and CDR2 SVGAGI (reference sequence). J lost 5 bases, V lost 10 bases, and 13 bases had no gene match. CDR3 sequence reads: CANNLAGAPGETQYF. The CDR3 DNA reads TGTGCCAACAATCTAGCGGGGGCGCCGGGGGAGACCCAGTACTTC.

This sequence joins TRBV2 and TRBJ2-6; TRBD1 agrees at 8 bases. J gave up 0 bases and V 10 bases, and 5 bases lay outside the gene matches. Per germline, CDR1 SNHLY and CDR2 FYNNEI. The CDR3 is 15 residues long. This chain's CDR3 is CATGDRSSGANVLTF. The CDR3 nucleotides read TGTGCCACCGGGGACAGGAGCTCTGGGGCCAACGTCCTGACTTTC.

This clone was found once. The chain combines TRBV9 with TRBJ1-2; D unresolved. V gave up 1 base and J gave up 3 bases, with 13 bases separating them. From germline, CDR1 is SGDLS and CDR2 YYNGEE. The CDR3 is 15 amino acids. The CDR3 DNA is TGTGCCAGCAGCGTACCCAGCGACGGATACTATGGCTACACCTTC. Amino acids: CASSVPSDGYYGYTF. Looking up the rest from reference TRBV9 and TRBJ1-2 gives the full variable domain: DSGVTQTPKHLITATGQRVTLRCSPRSGDLSVYWYQQSLDQGLQFLIQYYNGEERAKGNILERFSAQQFPDLHSELNLSSLELGDSALYFCASSVPSDGYYGYTFGSGTRLTVV.

This chain uses TRBV10-1 with TRBJ1-2, with D possibly TRBD1 on 5 matching bases. CDR3 size: 13 residues. V shed 5 bases and J shed 8 bases, with 15 bases lying between them. The V gene's germline CDR1 is WNHNN and CDR2 SYGVQD (reference sequence). In nucleotides, the CDR3 is TGCGCCAGCAGTCCGGACACAGCCACAGGCTACACCTTC. Its protein is CASSPDTATGYTF.

The chain couples TRBV5-4 to TRBJ2-3; no firm D call. This CDR3 spans 15 amino acids. Between the trimmed V and J ends, which lost 0 bases and 5 bases, there was a span of 13 bases. Per the germline V gene, CDR1 is SGHNT and CDR2 is YYREEE (reference sequence). CDR3: CASSLAVSGVDTQYF. The CDR3 DNA sequence: TGTGCCAGCAGCTTGGCCGTGTCAGGAGTAGATACGCAGTATTTT.

The rearrangement joins TRBV5-1 to TRBJ1-6; D is unclear. The CDR3 is 15 residues long. Trimming stripped 0 bases from V and 7 bases from J, with 11 bases between. CDR1 SGHRS and CDR2 YFSETQ come from the germline V gene. The CDR3 reads CASSLDGVGNSPLHF. DNA of the CDR3: TGCGCCAGCAGCTTGGATGGGGTGGGGAATTCACCCCTCCACTTT. Supplemented by reference TRBV5-1 and TRBJ1-6, the full variable domain reads KAGVTQTPRYLIKTRGQQVTLSCSPISGHRSVSWYQQTPGQGLQFLFEYFSETQRNKGNFPGRFSGRQFSNSRSEMNVSTLELGDSALYLCASSLDGVGNSPLHFGNGTRLTVT.

The rearrangement joins TRBV6-5 to TRBJ1-1, with D perhaps TRBD1 (6 bases). Germline lookup yields CDR1 MNHEY and CDR2 SVGAGI. The CDR3 runs to 16 residues. The V end was cut by 0 bases, the J end by 7 bases, with 18 bases between. The CDR3 DNA follows: TGTGCCAGCAGTTACTCGATGACAGTGGGGGCAGTTGAAGCTTTCTTT. This gives the protein CASSYSMTVGAVEAFF.

This chain uses TRBV5-1 with TRBJ1-6; possibly TRBD1 for D (5 bases). V gave up 0 bases and J gave up 9 bases, with 10 bases separating them. The CDR3 extends over 14 amino acids. CDR1 and CDR2 (germline): SGHRS, YFSETQ. The DNA for the CDR3 is TGCGCCAGCAGCTTGGGGGAGGGGTTTTCACCCCTCCACTTT. Protein: CASSLGEGFSPLHF.

This clone came up once. The rearrangement joins TRBV5-4 to TRBJ2-3; D remains ambiguous. There are 14 residues in the CDR3. With 0 bases removed from V and 4 bases from J, the gap between germline ends came to 9 bases. CDR1 is SGHNT and CDR2 is YYREEE in the germline V gene (reference sequence). CDR3 sequence reads: CASSLGQNPDTQYF. In DNA, the CDR3 is TGTGCCAGCAGCTTGGGGCAGAATCCAGATACGCAGTATTTT.

The genes are TRBV9 and TRBJ2-1; D unclear. CDR3 length: 14 residues. V lost 0 bases to trimming and J lost 4 bases, with 8 bases between them. From germline, CDR1 is SGDLS and CDR2 YYNGEE. Here the CDR3 reads CASSVAVGYNEQFF. DNA of the CDR3: TGTGCCAGCAGCGTAGCGGTTGGGTACAATGAGCAGTTCTTC.

CDR3 DNA: TGCAGCGTCCTCTCAAACGCGGCTTTCTTT. It yields the protein CSVLSNAAFF. This chain uses TRBV29-1 with TRBJ1-1; D gene unclear. CDR3 length: 10 residues. V lost 6 bases, J lost 11 bases, and 13 bases lay in between. The V gene's germline CDR1 is SQVTM and CDR2 ANQGSEA.

The chain combines TRBV15 with TRBJ1-1; D unresolved. Germline CDR1 reads LNHNV; CDR2 reads YYDKDF (reference sequence). The CDR3 spans 15 residues. Trimming took off 0 bases at V and 2 bases at J, with 10 bases between the two ends. The CDR3 DNA is TGTGCCACCAGCAGAGATGGCAGAGAAAACACTGAAGCTTTCTTT. Protein sequence: CATSRDGRENTEAFF.

V usage is TRBV3-1 (or the pseudogene TRBV3-2) and J usage is TRBJ2-2; unclear D gene. The germline gives CDR1 LGHDT, CDR2 YNNKEL (reference sequence). The CDR3 is 15 residues long. Trimming took off 1 base at V and 4 bases at J, with 10 bases between the two ends. The chain's CDR3 is CASSQAGRSTGELFF. The DNA for the CDR3 is TGTGCCAGCAGCCAAGCGGGTAGAAGCACCGGGGAGCTGTTTTTT.

J is TRBJ2-7 and V is TRBV7-2; 7 bases align to TRBD1. J gave up 4 bases and V 0 bases, and 3 bases lay outside the gene matches. The CDR3 is 14 amino acids. Germline V gene sequence: CDR1 SGHTA, CDR2 FQGNSA. CDR3 in DNA: TGTGCCAGCAGCTTAGCGGGACAGTCTTACGAGCAGTACGTC. Its translation is CASSLAGQSYEQYV.